This T cell receptor (beta chain) derives from a study of blood T cell repertoires in COVID-19. Whole-study context: Some COVID-19 samples were acute and others convalescent; all came from the United States, Italy and Spain. T cells, B-cell-depleted T cells, or PBMCs provided the cDNA or gDNA that served as material.

Original methodology: The assay estimated nucleated cells by amplifying reference gene primers. Profiling relied on immunoSEQ multiplex PCR, and the TCRdb table lists in-frame clones only, not all of them. V and J calls plus clone size are reproduced from that table; the DNA served to infer D and trimming. Here the sample spans 55,000 or so clones, 70% to 90% being singletons. Deletions cut 8 bases from V and 3 bases from J, with 14 bases between. This CDR3 region has 14 residues. The germline V gene encodes CDR1 MDHEN and CDR2 SYDVKM. This sequence was found in a human donor in a cohort sampled during active COVID-19. The chain couples TRBV28 to TRBJ2-1, with D perhaps TRBD2 (6 bases). Sequenced: peripheral blood. The CDR3 spells CASGTPGLYNEQFF. CDR3 bases: TGTGCCAGCGGTACACCGGGACTCTACAATGAGCAGTTCTTC.